This T cell receptor beta chain is from a study of Graves' ophthalmopathy and Graves' hyperthyroidism. Study overall: Sampling took place at initial diagnosis, with peripheral blood obtained before any treatment.

This CDR3 comprises 11 residues. V shed 5 bases and J shed 5 bases, with 7 bases lying between them. Germline values: CDR1 SGHAT, CDR2 FQNNGV. This clonotype was seen many times. Investigators amplified TCR beta CDR3 regions from RNA transcripts. A first-round RT-PCR used HTBI primers, followed by a second-round multiplex PCR. A single record per CDR3 protein comes from TCRdb applying MiXCR to the multiplex PCR reads. The sample contains under 350,000 distinct CDR3 sequences, about a sixth of which appear only once. Uncontrolled infections, pregnancy, lactation or other autoimmune diseases led to patient exclusion.

This TCR came from an adult man with Graves' ophthalmopathy. Sequencing was performed on peripheral blood. The chain recombines TRBV11-2 with TRBJ2-7; D is ambiguous. The CDR3 bases are TGTGCCAGCAGCACCCTCCACGAGCAGTACTTC. This gives the protein CASSTLHEQYF.